This T cell receptor beta chain was sequenced in a study of molecular identifiers for immune sequencing clone quantification. As to this clonotype: Its antigen is unknown. A much larger clone differs by one base, so this may be a read error.

In TCRdb, the PCR reads were re-called with MiXCR into one record per CDR3 protein. The table has about 510,000 distinct CDR3 sequences, around a fifth seen once. The length of the CDR3 is 12 residues. Germline V gene sequence: CDR1 LNHDA, CDR2 SQIVND (reference sequence). Study-wide results and caveats: Clones above 20 RNA copies contained over 99% of effector molecules but under 1% of naive ones.

Sequenced material: naive CD8+ T cells from blood, with Jurkat cell RNA spiked in. The subset denotes: FACS-sorted CD8+CD4-CCR7+CD45RA+ naive T cells. The receptor's source is a human donor in good health. Some libraries in this study had Jurkat cell RNA spiked in. This rearrangement joins TRBV19 to TRBJ1-2, with 9 positions matching TRBD1. The CDR3 is CTTQQGAVGYTF. The CDR3 region has the DNA TGTACCACTCAACAGGGGGCGGTCGGCTACACCTTC.